These 4 T cell receptor beta chains share one sample of origin, sequenced in a study of blood T cells in healthy people across ages. Together with a sample-barcoded 5' primer, a J-beta primer mix was included in a second PCR lasting roughly 6 to 12 cycles. TCRdb independently ran MiXCR on the 5' RACE reads; one entry per CDR3 protein. The sample includes around 1,000,000 distinct CDR3 sequences, around two fifths of them seen just once. Sample: blood. The receptors were sampled from a man aged 18-30 years in good health.

Details on this clonotype: A much larger clone differs from this one at a single base, so this may be a read error. The chain is built from TRBV6-2 or TRBV6-3 and TRBJ2-1; the D is unclear. Germline CDR1 reads MNHEY; CDR2 reads SVGEGT. V gave up 2 bases and J gave up 10 bases, with 12 bases separating them. CDR3 size: 13 residues. The CDR3 here is CASSYASTGEQFF. The CDR3 DNA is TGTGCCAGCAGTTACGCTTCGACGGGCGAGCAGTTCTTC.

Ten or more counts support this clonotype. The chain links TRBV20-1 to TRBJ2-1, with 10 bases matching TRBD2. The CDR3 extends over 15 amino acids. The trim removed 6 bases at V and 7 bases at J, leaving 12 bases unmatched. The germline V gene encodes CDR1 DFQATT and CDR2 SNEGSKA (reference sequence). The CDR3 bases are TGCAGTGCCCCTTCTAGCGGGGGCCGCAGGAATGAGCAGTTCTTC. Its protein product is CSAPSSGGRRNEQFF.

J is TRBJ2-1 and V is TRBV12-3 or TRBV12-4; D is ambiguous. The CDR3 sequence is 15 residues long. V was cut by 0 bases and J by 8 bases, with 14 bases left in between. CDR3 loop: CASSLAQTSVDEQFF. CDR3 in DNA: TGTGCCAGCAGTTTAGCCCAGACCTCGGTCGATGAGCAGTTCTTC.

Points on this clonotype: No conserved phenylalanine or tryptophan ends this CDR3, so it is likely a read error. The V call is TRBV20-1, the J call TRBJ1-4; D is uncertain. The germline V and J ends were trimmed by 0 bases and 2 bases, with 4 bases remaining between them. CDR3 length: 13 amino acids. CDR1 is DFQATT, CDR2 SNEGSKA, per germline (reference sequence). CDR3 nucleotides: TGCAGTGCTAGAGAGGGGACTAATGAAAAACTGTTTTCT. Amino acids: CSAREGTNEKLFS.